Below, one TCR beta chain is given with its context. One end of the junction does not line up with germline, which may come from a read error. Sequenced by immunoSEQ multiplex PCR; TCRdb stores in-frame clones only, minus some. The profile shows more than 50,000 clones, about nine tenths of them singletons. This specimen belongs to a study of CD4 T cells in relation to SARS-CoV-2 and coronaviruses. Unexposed donor CD4+ T cells date from about 2011-2018, before the COVID-19 pandemic. Germline V gene lookup returns CDR1 DFQATT and CDR2 SNEGSKA (reference sequence). The CDR3 has 10 residues. The rearrangement links TRBV20-1 to TRBJ2-1; D may be TRBD1 or TRBD2 (5 bases each). Material for sequencing was memory CD4+ T cells from PBMCs. The source of this sequence is a human donor in good health. In DNA, the CDR3 is TGCAGTGCGGAGACCGGGACCCTACTCTTC. It encodes CSAETGTLLF.